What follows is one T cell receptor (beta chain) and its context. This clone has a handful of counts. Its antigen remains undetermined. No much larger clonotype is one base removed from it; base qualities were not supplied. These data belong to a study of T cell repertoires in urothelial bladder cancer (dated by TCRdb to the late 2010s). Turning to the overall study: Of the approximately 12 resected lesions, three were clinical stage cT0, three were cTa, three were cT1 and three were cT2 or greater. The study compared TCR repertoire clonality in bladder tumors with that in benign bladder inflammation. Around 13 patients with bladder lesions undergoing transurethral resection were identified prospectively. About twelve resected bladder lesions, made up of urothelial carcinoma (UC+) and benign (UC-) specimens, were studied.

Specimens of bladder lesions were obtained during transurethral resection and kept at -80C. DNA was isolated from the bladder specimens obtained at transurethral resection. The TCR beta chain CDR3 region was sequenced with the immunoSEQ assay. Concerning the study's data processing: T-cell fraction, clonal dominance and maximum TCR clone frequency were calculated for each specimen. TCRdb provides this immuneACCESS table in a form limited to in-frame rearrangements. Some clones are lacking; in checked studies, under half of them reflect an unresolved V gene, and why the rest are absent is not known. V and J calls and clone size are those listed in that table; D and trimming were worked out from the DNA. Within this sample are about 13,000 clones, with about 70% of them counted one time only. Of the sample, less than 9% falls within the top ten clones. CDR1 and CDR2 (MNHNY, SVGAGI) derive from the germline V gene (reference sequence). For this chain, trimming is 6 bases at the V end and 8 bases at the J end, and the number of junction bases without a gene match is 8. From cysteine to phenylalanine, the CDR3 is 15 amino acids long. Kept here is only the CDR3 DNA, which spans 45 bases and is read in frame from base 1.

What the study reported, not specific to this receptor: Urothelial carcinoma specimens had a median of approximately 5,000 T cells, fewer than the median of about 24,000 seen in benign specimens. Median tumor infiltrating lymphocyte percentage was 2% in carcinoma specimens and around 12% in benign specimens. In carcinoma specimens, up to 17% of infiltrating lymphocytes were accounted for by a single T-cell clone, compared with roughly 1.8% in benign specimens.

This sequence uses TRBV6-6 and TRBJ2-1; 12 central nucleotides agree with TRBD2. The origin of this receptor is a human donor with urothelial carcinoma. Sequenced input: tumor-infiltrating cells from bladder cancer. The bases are TGTGCCAGCAGACGGACTAGCGGGGCTCTCGATGAGCAGTTCTTC. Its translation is CASRRTSGALDEQFF.